This is a list of T cell receptor beta chains from one sample in a study of identical twins. MiXCR, run by TCRdb on the 5' RACE reads, gives a single entry per CDR3 protein. The sample includes 500,000 to 550,000 distinct CDR3 sequences, about 22% of them seen just once. These same data were also listed under a study on yellow fever vaccine responses in identical twins.

The source material was CD4+ T cells sorted from blood. The receptors were sampled from a woman aged 18 to 35 in good health. The conserved cysteine and the conserved F or W are not part of the CDR3 here.

j_call: TRBJ2-1
v_call: TRBV18
cdr3_aa: ASSPAGNEQF

j_call: TRBJ2-2
v_call: TRBV6-1
cdr3_aa: ASSGGLNTGELF

j_call: TRBJ2-5
v_call: TRBV20-1
cdr3_aa: SARKGLGGETQY

j_call: TRBJ2-1
v_call: TRBV11-2
cdr3_aa: ASSLTLGEQF

j_call: TRBJ2-3
v_call: TRBV10-3
cdr3_aa: AISESSSNADTQY

j_call: TRBJ2-5
v_call: TRBV7-9
cdr3_aa: ASSANRGQETQY

j_call: TRBJ2-1
v_call: TRBV15
cdr3_aa: ATSRELTSGSWEQF

j_call: TRBJ2-1
v_call: TRBV14
cdr3_aa: ASSQEDRASSYNEQF

j_call: TRBJ2-1
v_call: TRBV7-9
cdr3_aa: ASSFYFGEQF

j_call: TRBJ2-7
v_call: TRBV29-1
cdr3_aa: SALDQRGPYEQY

j_call: TRBJ2-2
v_call: TRBV2
cdr3_aa: ANSGRGGELF

j_call: TRBJ2-5
v_call: TRBV3-1
cdr3_aa: ASSPGRTQY

j_call: TRBJ2-3
v_call: TRBV6-2/TRBV6-3
cdr3_aa: ASSRLASTDTQY

j_call: TRBJ1-2
v_call: TRBV20-1
cdr3_aa: SASPQGSGYGYT

j_call: TRBJ2-1
v_call: TRBV15
cdr3_aa: ATSTPPGGPFYNEQF

j_call: TRBJ1-1
v_call: TRBV5-1
cdr3_aa: ASSRKTGGDVNTEAF

j_call: TRBJ1-1
v_call: TRBV5-1
cdr3_aa: ASSSGVEGWTEAF

j_call: TRBJ2-3
v_call: TRBV20-1
cdr3_aa: SARGSRLAGPDTQY

j_call: TRBJ2-7
v_call: TRBV20-1
cdr3_aa: SASEGPLSYEQY

j_call: TRBJ2-4
v_call: TRBV5-6
cdr3_aa: ASSGLQDIQY

j_call: TRBJ2-5
v_call: TRBV10-3
cdr3_aa: AIRPSGTETQY

j_call: TRBJ1-2
v_call: TRBV12-3/TRBV12-4
cdr3_aa: ASSPRGGAGGYT

j_call: TRBJ1-1
v_call: TRBV7-8
cdr3_aa: ASSLAPGGLNTEAF

j_call: TRBJ2-4
v_call: TRBV5-1
cdr3_aa: ASSPQSGGPKNIQY

j_call: TRBJ1-1
v_call: TRBV6-6
cdr3_aa: ASSTGVTEAF